These 17 T cell receptor beta chains were sequenced from one sample in a study of T-cell reconstitution after alpha-beta-depleted transplantation in children. For TCRbeta, the library was prepared with unique molecular identifiers. TCRdb ran MiXCR on the PCR reads and lists one entry per CDR3 protein. The table has 130,000 to 150,000 distinct CDR3 sequences, about 8.8% seen once. This sample comprised PBMCs, mostly from graft donor cells, obtained 180 days after TCRalphabeta/CD19-depleted stem cell transplant. The receptors were gathered from a female patient between 2 and 15 years old who had a stem cell transplant for congenital amegakaryocytic thrombocytopenia, so the T cells may come from the graft donor.

This clonotype occurred many times. The chain has TRBV27 and TRBJ1-5; D may be TRBD1 (5 bases). The V and J ends lost 3 bases and 5 bases respectively, with 11 bases between them. Per germline, CDR1 MNHEY and CDR2 SMNVEV (reference sequence). The CDR3 is 14 residues long. The CDR3 reads CASSLGRAHQPQHF. The CDR3 nucleotides are TGTGCCAGCAGTTTGGGCAGGGCCCATCAGCCCCAGCATTTT.

This clonotype was recorded a few times. The rearrangement uses TRBV20-1 and TRBJ2-1, with a possible D match to TRBD1 (5 bases). CDR1 DFQATT and CDR2 SNEGSKA come from the germline V gene (reference sequence). V was clipped by 3 bases and J by 2 bases, with 11 bases between them. The CDR3 extends over 14 amino acids. CDR3 loop: CSASLDTTYNEQFF. CDR3 DNA: TGCAGTGCTAGTTTGGACACTACCTACAATGAGCAGTTCTTC.

This clonotype was found many times. The chain is built from TRBV2 and TRBJ1-4; no reliable D call. V dropped 5 bases and J dropped 11 bases, with 9 bases sitting between them. CDR3 size: 11 residues. The germline CDR1 and CDR2 sequences are SNHLY and FYNNEI. CDR3 nucleotide sequence: TGTGCCAGCAGTTTTTTCGGGAAACTGTTTTTT. Protein product: CASSFFGKLFF.

This clonotype appeared many times. V gene TRBV5-1 combines with J gene TRBJ2-2, with 8 bases lining up with TRBD2. CDR1 and CDR2 (germline): SGHRS, YFSETQ. V was pared by 4 bases and J by 1 base, with 3 bases of the junction left unmatched. CDR3 length equals 15 residues. CDR3 protein: CASSIGTRNTGELFF. CDR3 coding DNA: TGCGCCAGCAGCATCGGGACTAGGAACACCGGGGAGCTGTTTTTT.

This clonotype was detected many times. This chain uses TRBV5-4 with TRBJ2-1; 8 bases agree with TRBD2. Losses at the gene ends were 3 bases for V and 2 bases for J; bases not matched to a gene: 7. CDR1 and CDR2 (germline): SGHNT, YYREEE (reference sequence). CDR3 length: 16 amino acids. CDR3 coding DNA: TGTGCCAGCAGCTCAGGCGGGGGGATCCCCTACAATGAGCAGTTCTTC. It is translated as CASSSGGGIPYNEQFF.

In its sample, this clonotype was seen many times. The V call is TRBV20-1, the J call TRBJ2-5; TRBD2 aligns across 11 bases. CDR1 DFQATT and CDR2 SNEGSKA come from the germline V gene (reference sequence). This CDR3 has 13 amino acids. V shed 5 bases, J shed 6 bases, and the junction held 5 bases outside the gene matches. The CDR3 DNA reads TGCAGTGCTGCGACTAGCGGGGTTAAGACCCAGTACTTC. Protein sequence: CSAATSGVKTQYF.

This clonotype was seen repeatedly, ten times or more. This chain connects TRBV12-3 or TRBV12-4 to TRBJ2-4; a possible D gene is TRBD2 (6 bases). Trimming pared 7 bases from V and 4 bases from J, leaving 11 bases between. The CDR3 has 13 residues. CDR3 bases: TGTGCCAGCAAAGTCCGGGGGAAAAACATTCAGTACTTC. Its translation: CASKVRGKNIQYF.

This clonotype was seen at least ten times. The chain recombines TRBV29-1 with TRBJ2-7, with 13 bases identical to TRBD2. The CDR3 extends over 14 amino acids. Germline assignment: CDR1 SQVTM and CDR2 ANQGSEA. With V trimmed by 3 bases and J by 4 bases, 3 bases remained unmatched. CDR3 sequence: CSVDGTSGEYEQYF. CDR3 coding DNA: TGCAGCGTTGACGGGACTAGCGGGGAGTACGAGCAGTACTTC.

This clonotype was counted many times. The chain employs TRBV15 and TRBJ2-3; the D is unclear. The CDR3 has 14 residues. V dropped 1 base and J dropped 2 bases, with 7 bases sitting between them. The germline V gene has CDR1 LNHNV and CDR2 YYDKDF (reference sequence). CDR3 protein: CATSRGLATDTQYF. The CDR3 DNA reads TGTGCCACCAGCAGAGGGTTGGCCACAGATACGCAGTATTTT.

This clonotype has just a few counts. The CDR3 coding sequence is TGTGCCAGCAGTTACTCAGATACCCTTGGGGGCTATGGCTACACCTTC. Encoded protein: CASSYSDTLGGYGYTF. This sequence joins TRBV6-5 and TRBJ1-2, with D possibly being TRBD1 (5 bases). The germline CDR1 and CDR2 sequences are MNHEY and SVGAGI. V gave up 0 bases and J gave up 4 bases, with 15 bases separating them. The CDR3 runs 16 residues.

This clonotype was detected ten times or more. This chain joins TRBV7-6 and TRBJ2-3; a possible D gene is TRBD1 (5 bases). The CDR3 spans 15 residues. Germline loops: CDR1 SGHVS, CDR2 FNYEAQ. Trimming shortened V by 0 bases and J by 6 bases, and 13 bases separated the two germline ends. The CDR3 here is CASSLAVRAGDTQYF. Written as DNA, the CDR3 is TGTGCCAGCAGCTTAGCGGTTCGGGCAGGGGATACGCAGTATTTT.

This clonotype came up many times. The J gene is TRBJ2-7, the V gene TRBV19; D not resolved. Per germline, CDR1 LNHDA and CDR2 SQIVND (reference sequence). Deletions cut 3 bases from V and 6 bases from J, with 15 bases between. CDR3 length equals 14 residues. Here the CDR3 reads CASSISRLSVEQYF. The CDR3 DNA follows: TGTGCCAGTAGTATTTCCCGTTTATCGGTCGAGCAGTACTTC.

V and J are TRBV20-1 and TRBJ2-7, with TRBD2 matching over 7 bases. J was trimmed by 0 bases and V by 5 bases; bases with no gene match: 13. Germline assignment: CDR1 DFQATT and CDR2 SNEGSKA (reference sequence). CDR3 length equals 16 residues. The CDR3 DNA reads TGCAGTGCTGTACCGACTAGCACGGGGGTCTCCTACGAGCAGTACTTC. Residues: CSAVPTSTGVSYEQYF.

As to this clonotype: With a much larger clone just one base away, this may be a read error. The chain employs TRBV15 and TRBJ2-1; the D gene is possibly TRBD1 (5 bases). Germline V gives CDR1 LNHNV, CDR2 YYDKDF (reference sequence). CDR3 length equals 16 residues. Here the CDR3 DNA reads TGTGCCACCAGCGGAGATAAGACAGTTAACTACAATGAGCAGTTCTTC. This sequence encodes CATSGDKTVNYNEQFF. Full variable domain (rest looked up from reference TRBV15 and TRBJ2-1): DAMVIQNPRYQVTQFGKPVTLSCSQTLNHNVMYWYQQKSSQAPKLLFHYYDKDFNNEADTPDNFQSRRPNTSFCFLDIRSPGLGDTAMYLCATSGDKTVNYNEQFFGPGTRLTVL.

In its sample, this clonotype was seen many times. The chain joins TRBV20-1 to TRBJ2-7, with 9 bases fitting TRBD1. Trimming at V came to 3 bases and at J to 4 bases, leaving 1 base not matched to a gene. The germline V gene encodes CDR1 DFQATT and CDR2 SNEGSKA (reference sequence). The CDR3 has 12 residues. CDR3 sequence reads: CSASGTGYEQYF. The CDR3 DNA follows: TGCAGTGCTAGTGGGACAGGGTACGAGCAGTACTTC.

This clonotype came up many times. The V and J genes are TRBV3-1 and TRBJ2-5, with D maybe TRBD1 (5 bases). The CDR3 is 14 residues long. V gave up 0 bases and J gave up 4 bases, with 9 bases separating them. Germline loops: CDR1 LGHDT, CDR2 YNNKEL (reference sequence). CDR3 sequence (DNA): TGTGCCAGCAGCCAAGATGGAAGGGGAGAGACCCAGTACTTC. This translates into CASSQDGRGETQYF.

There are many counts of this clonotype. This rearrangement joins TRBV20-1 to TRBJ2-2; 8 nucleotides align to TRBD1. The CDR3 runs to 16 residues. The ends lost 3 bases at V and 3 bases at J; junction bases unmatched: 9. Germline V CDR1 and CDR2: DFQATT, SNEGSKA (reference sequence). CDR3 loop: CSASRDRYQYTGELFF. DNA for the CDR3: TGCAGTGCTAGCCGGGACAGGTACCAGTACACCGGGGAGCTGTTTTTT.